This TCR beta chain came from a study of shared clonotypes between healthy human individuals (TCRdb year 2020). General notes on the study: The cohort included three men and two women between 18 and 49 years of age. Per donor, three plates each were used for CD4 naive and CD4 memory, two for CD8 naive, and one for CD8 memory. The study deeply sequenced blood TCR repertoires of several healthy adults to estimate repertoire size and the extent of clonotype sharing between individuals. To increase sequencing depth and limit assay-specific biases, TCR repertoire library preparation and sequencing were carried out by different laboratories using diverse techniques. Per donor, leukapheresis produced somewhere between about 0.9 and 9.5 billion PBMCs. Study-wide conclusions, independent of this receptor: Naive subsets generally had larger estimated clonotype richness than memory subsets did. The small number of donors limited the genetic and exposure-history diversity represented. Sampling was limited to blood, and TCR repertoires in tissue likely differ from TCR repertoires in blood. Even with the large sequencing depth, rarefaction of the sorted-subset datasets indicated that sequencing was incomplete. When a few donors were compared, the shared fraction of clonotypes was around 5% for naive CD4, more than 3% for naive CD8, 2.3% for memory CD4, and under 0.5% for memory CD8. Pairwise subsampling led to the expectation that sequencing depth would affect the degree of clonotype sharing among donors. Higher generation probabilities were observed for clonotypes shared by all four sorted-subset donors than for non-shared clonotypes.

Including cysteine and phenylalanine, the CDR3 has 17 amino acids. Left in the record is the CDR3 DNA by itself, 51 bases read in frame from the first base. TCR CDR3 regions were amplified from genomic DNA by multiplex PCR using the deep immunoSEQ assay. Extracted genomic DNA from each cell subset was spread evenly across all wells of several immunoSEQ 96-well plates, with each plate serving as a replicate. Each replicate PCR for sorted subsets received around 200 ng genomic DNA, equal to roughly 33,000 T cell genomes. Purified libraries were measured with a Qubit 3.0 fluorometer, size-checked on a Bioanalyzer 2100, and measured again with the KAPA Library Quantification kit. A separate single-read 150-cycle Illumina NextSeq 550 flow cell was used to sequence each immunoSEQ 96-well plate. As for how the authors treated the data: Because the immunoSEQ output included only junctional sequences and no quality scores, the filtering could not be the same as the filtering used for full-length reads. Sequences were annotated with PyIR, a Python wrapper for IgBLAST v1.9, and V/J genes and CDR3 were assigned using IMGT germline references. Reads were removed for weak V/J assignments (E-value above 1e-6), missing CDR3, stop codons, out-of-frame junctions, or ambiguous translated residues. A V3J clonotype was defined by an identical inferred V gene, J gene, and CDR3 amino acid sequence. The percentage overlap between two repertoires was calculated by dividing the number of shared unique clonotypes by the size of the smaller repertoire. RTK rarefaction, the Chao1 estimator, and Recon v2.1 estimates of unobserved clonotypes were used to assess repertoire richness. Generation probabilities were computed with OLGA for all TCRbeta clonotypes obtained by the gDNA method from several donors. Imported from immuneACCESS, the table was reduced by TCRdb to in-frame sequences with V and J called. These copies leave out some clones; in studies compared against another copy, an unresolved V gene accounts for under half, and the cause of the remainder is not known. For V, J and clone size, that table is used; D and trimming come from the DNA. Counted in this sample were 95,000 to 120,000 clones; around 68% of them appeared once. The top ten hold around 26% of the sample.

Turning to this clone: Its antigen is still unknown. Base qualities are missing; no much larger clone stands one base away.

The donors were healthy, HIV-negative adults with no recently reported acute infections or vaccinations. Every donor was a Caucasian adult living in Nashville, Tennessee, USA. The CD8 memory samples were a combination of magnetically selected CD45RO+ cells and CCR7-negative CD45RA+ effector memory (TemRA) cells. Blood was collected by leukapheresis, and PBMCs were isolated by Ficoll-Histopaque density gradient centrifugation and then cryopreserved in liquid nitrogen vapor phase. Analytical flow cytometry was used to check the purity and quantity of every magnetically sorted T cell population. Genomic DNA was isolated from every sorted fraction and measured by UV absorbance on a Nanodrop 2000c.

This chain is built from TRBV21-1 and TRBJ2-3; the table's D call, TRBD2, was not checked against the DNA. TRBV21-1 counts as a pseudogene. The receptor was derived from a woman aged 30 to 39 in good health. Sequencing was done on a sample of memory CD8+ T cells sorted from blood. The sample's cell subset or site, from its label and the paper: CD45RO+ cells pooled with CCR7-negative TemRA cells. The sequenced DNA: TGTGCCAGCAGCCGACGGACTAGCGGGGAGGTTGTACATACGCAGTATTTT. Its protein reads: CASSRRTSGEVVHTQYF.